In its sample, the clone carrying this T cell receptor (beta chain) was seen a few times. Time point described: patch test 2, 6 weeks after DPC sensitization. Treatment reported: therapeutic diphenylcyclopropenone sensitization with weekly scalp DPC. Germline CDR1 LGHDT, CDR2 YNNKEL (reference sequence). Deletions cut 1 base from V and 4 bases from J, with 7 bases between. There are 13 residues in the CDR3. The sample is drawn from a study of human T cells and chemical hapten exposure. TCRdb reprocessed the RACE reads with MiXCR, giving one entry per CDR3 protein. Of 95,000 or so distinct CDR3 sequences listed, 9.5% to 12% are singletons.

The sequencing here drew on whole blood, taken in connection with sensitization to the hapten diphenylcyclopropenone (DPC). The V call is TRBV3-1, the J call TRBJ1-1; D not resolved. The TCR sequence derives from a middle-aged woman with alopecia areata. Some clones in this sample may be carry-over from other donors' samples. This CDR3 reads CASSQGKTTEAFF. CDR3 nucleotides: TGTGCCAGCAGCCAAGGAAAAACCACTGAAGCTTTCTTT.